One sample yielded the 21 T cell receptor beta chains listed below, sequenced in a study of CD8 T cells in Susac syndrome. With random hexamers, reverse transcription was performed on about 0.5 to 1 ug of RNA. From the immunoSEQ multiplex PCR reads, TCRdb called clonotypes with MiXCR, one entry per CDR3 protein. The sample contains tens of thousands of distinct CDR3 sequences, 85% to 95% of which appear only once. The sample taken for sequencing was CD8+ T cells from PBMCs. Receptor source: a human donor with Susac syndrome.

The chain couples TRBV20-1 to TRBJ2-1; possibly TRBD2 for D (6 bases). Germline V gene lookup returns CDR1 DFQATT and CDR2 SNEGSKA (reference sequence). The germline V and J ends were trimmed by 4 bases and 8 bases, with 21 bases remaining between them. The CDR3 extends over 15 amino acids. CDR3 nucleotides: TGCAGTGCTACGGTCCGGGACTCAAGTGGCCATGAGCAGTTCTTC. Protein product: CSATVRDSSGHEQFF.

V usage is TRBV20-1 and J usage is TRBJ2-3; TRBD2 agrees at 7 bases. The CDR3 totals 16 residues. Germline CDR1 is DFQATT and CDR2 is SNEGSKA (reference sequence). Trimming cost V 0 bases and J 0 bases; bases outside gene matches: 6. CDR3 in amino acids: CSARDFLAASTDTQYF. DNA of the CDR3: TGCAGTGCTAGAGATTTCCTAGCGGCCAGCACAGATACGCAGTATTTT.

The CDR3 bases are TGTGCCAGCAGCGTAGCCCAGGGCACCGGGGAGCTGTTTTTT. This sequence encodes CASSVAQGTGELFF. The chain employs TRBV9 and TRBJ2-2; D possibly corresponds to TRBD1 (5 bases). V was cut by 0 bases and J by 4 bases, with 7 bases left in between. The CDR3 length is 14 residues. Germline-derived CDR1 and CDR2 are SGDLS and YYNGEE.

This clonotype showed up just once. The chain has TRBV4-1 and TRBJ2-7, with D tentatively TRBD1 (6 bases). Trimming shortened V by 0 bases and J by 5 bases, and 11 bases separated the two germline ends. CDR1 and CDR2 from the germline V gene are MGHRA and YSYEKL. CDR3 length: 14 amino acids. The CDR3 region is CASSQETGTDEQYF. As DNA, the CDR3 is TGCGCCAGCAGCCAAGAAACAGGGACGGACGAGCAGTACTTC.

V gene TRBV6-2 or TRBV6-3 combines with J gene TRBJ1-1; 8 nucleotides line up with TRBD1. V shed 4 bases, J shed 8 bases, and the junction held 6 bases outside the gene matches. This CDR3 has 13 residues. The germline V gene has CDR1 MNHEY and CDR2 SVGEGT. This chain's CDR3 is CASSFGTGEEAFF. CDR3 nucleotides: TGTGCCAGCAGTTTCGGGACAGGAGAAGAAGCTTTCTTT.

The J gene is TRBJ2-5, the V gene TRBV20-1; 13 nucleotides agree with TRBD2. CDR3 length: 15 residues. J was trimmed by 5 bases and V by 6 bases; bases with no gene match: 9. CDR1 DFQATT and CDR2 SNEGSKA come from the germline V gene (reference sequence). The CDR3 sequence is CSAPPLAGGWETQYF. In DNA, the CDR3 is TGCAGTGCGCCCCCACTAGCGGGAGGGTGGGAGACCCAGTACTTC.

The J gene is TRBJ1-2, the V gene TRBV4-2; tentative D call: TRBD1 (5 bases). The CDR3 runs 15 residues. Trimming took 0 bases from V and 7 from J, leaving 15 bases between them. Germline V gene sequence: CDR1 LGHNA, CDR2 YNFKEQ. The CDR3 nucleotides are TGTGCCAGCAGCCAAGATATGGGGGGTGGTTTTGGCTACACCTTC. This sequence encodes CASSQDMGGGFGYTF.

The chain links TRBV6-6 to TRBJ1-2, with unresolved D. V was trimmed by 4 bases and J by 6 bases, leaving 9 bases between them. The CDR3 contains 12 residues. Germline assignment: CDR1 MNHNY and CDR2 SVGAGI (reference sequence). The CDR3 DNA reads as TGTGCCAGCAGTTCTTCCCCCGATGGCTACACCTTC. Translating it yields CASSSSPDGYTF.

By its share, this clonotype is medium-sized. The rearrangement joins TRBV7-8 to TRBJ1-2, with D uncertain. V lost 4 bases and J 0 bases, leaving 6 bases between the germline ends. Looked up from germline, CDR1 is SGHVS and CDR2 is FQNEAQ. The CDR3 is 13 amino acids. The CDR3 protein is CASSSGTNYGYTF. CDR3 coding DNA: TGTGCCAGCAGCTCAGGAACTAACTATGGCTACACCTTC.

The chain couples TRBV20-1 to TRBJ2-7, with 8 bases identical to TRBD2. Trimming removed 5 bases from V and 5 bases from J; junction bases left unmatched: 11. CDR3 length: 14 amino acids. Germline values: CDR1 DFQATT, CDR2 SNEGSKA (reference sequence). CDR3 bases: TGCAGTGCTGATAGTAGCGGGATGTTGAACGAGCAGTACTTC. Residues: CSADSSGMLNEQYF.

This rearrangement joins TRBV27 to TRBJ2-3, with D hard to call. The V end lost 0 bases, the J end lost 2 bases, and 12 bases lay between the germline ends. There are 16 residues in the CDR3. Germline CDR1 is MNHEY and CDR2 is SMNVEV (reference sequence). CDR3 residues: CASSLSMPTITDTQYF. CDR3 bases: TGTGCCAGCAGTTTATCAATGCCCACAATCACAGATACGCAGTATTTT.

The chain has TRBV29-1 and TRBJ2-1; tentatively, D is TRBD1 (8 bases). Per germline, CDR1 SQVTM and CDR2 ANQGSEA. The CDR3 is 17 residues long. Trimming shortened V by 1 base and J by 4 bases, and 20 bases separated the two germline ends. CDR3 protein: CSVEGGGTGQAYNEQFF. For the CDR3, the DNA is TGCAGCGTTGAAGGGGGGGGGACAGGCCAAGCGTACAATGAGCAGTTCTTC.

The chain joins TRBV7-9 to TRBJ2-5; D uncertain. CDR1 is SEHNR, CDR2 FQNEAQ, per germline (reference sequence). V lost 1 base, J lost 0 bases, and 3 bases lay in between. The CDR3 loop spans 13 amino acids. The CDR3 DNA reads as TGTGCCAGCAGCTTAGGGGACCAAGAGACCCAGTACTTC. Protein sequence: CASSLGDQETQYF.

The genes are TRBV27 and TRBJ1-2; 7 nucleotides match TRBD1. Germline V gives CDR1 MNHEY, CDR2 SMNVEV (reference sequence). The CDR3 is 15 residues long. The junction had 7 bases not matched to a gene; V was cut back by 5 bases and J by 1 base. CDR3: CASSPTGQYNYGYTF. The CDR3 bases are TGTGCCAGCAGTCCCACGGGACAGTATAACTATGGCTACACCTTC.

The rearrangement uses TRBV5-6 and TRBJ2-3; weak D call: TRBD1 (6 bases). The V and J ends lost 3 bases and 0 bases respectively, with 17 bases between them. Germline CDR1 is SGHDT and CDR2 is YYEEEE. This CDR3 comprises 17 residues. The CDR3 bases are TGTGCCAGCAGCTCCCTCCGGGTGGACAGAAGCACAGATACGCAGTATTTT. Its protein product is CASSSLRVDRSTDTQYF.

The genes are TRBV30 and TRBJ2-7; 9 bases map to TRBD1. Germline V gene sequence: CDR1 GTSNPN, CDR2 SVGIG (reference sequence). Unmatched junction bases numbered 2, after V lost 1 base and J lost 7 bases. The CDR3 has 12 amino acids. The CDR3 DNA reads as TGTGCCTGGAGTGGGGGACAGGGTGAGCAGTACTTC. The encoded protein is CAWSGGQGEQYF.

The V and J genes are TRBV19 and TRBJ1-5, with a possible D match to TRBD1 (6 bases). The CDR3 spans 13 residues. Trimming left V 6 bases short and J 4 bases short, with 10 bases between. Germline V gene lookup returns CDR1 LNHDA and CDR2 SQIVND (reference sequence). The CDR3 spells CASSWTENQPQHF. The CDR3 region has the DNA TGTGCCAGTAGCTGGACAGAAAATCAGCCCCAGCATTTT.

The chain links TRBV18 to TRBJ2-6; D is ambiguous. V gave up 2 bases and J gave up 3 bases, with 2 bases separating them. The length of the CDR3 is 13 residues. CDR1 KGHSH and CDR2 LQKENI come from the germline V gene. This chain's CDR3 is CASSPYGANVLTF. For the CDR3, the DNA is TGTGCCAGCTCACCATATGGGGCCAACGTCCTGACTTTC.

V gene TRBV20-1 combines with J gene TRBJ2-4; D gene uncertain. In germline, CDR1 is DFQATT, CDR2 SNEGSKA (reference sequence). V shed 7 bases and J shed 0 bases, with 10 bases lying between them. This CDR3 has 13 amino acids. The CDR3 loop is CSGSEIAKNIQYF. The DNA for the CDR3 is TGCAGTGGGTCAGAAATAGCCAAAAACATTCAGTACTTC.

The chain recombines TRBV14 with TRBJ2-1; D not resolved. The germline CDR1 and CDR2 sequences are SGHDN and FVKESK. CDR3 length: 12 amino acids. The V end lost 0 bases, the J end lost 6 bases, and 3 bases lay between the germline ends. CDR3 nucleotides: TGTGCCAGCAGCCAAGAGACCAATGAGCAGTTCTTC. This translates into CASSQETNEQFF.

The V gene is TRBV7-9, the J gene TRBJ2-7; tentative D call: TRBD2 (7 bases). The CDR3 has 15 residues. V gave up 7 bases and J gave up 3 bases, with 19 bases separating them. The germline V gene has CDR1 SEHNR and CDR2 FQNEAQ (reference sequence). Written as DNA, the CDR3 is TGTGCCAGCACCTCAGGGGAGGGAATGAACTACGAGCAGTACTTC. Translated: CASTSGEGMNYEQYF.